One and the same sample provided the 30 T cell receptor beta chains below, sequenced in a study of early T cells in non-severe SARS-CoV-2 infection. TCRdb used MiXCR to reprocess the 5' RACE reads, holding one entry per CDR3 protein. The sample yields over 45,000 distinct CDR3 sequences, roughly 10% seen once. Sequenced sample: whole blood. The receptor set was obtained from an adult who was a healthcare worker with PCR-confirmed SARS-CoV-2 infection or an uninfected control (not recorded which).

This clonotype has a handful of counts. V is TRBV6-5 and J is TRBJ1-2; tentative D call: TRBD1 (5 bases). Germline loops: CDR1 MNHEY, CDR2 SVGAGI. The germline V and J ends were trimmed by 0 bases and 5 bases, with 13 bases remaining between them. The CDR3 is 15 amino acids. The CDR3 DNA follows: TGTGCCAGCAGTTACTCGAATGCAGGGTCATATGGCTACACCTTC. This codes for CASSYSNAGSYGYTF.

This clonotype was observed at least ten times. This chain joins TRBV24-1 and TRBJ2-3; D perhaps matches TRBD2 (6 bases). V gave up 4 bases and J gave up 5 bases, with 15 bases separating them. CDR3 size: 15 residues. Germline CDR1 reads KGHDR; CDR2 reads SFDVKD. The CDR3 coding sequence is TGTGCCACCAGTGAGTCCCGGGAGCAAGGAGATACGCAGTATTTT. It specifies CATSESREQGDTQYF.

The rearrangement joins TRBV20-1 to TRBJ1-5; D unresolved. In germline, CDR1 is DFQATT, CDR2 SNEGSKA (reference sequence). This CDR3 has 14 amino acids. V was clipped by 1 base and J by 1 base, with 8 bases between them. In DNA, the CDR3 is TGCAGTGCTAGAGCCGAGAGGAGCAATCAGCCCCAGCATTTT. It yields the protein CSARAERSNQPQHF.

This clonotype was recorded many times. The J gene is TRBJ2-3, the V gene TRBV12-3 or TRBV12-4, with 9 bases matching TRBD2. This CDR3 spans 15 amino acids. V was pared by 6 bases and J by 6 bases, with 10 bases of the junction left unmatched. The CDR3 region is CASRSGTSWVDTQYF. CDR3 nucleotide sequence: TGTGCCAGCAGATCCGGGACTAGCTGGGTGGATACGCAGTATTTT.

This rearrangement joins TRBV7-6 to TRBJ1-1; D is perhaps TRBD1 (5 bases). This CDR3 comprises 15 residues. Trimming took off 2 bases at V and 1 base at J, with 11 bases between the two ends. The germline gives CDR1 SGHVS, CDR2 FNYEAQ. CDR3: CASSLKTDSNTEAFF. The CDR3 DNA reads TGTGCCAGCAGCTTAAAGACAGACTCGAACACTGAAGCTTTCTTT.

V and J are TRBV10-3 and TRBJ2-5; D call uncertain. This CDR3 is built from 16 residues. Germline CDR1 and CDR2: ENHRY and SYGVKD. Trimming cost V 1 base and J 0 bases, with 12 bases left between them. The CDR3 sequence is CAISEWATRYQETQYF. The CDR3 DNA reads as TGTGCCATCAGTGAGTGGGCAACAAGGTACCAAGAGACCCAGTACTTC.

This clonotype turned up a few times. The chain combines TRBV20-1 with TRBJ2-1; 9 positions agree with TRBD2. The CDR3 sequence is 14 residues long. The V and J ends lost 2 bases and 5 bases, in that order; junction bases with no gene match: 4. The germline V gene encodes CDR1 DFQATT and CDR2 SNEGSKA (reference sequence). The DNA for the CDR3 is TGCAGTGCTAGACGAAGCGGGAGGAACAATGAGCAGTTCTTC. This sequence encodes CSARRSGRNNEQFF.

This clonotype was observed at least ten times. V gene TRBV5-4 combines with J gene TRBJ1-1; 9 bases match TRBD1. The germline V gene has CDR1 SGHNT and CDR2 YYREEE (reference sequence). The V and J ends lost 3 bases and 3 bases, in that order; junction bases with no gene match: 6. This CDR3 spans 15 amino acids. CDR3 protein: CASSSAGQGYTEAFF. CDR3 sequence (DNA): TGTGCCAGCAGCTCCGCGGGACAGGGCTACACTGAAGCTTTCTTT.

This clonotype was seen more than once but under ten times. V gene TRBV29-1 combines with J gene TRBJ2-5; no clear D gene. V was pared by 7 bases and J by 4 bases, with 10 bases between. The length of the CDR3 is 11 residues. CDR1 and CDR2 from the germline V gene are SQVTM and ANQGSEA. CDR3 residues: CSAHSIETQYF. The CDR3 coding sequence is TGCAGCGCCCATAGTATAGAGACCCAGTACTTC.

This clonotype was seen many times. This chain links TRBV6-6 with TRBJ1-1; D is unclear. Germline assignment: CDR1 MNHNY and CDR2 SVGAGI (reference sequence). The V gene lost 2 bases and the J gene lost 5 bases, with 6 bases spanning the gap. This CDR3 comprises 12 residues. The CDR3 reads CASSYRETEAFF. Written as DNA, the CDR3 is TGTGCCAGCAGTTACCGGGAGACTGAAGCTTTCTTT.

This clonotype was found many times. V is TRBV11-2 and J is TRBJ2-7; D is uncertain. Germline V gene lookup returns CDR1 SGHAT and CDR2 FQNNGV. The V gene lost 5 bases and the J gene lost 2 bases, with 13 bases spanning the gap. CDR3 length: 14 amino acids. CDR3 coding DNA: TGTGCCAGCAGCCTCGGACGGAAGCCCTACGAGCAGTACTTC. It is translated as CASSLGRKPYEQYF.

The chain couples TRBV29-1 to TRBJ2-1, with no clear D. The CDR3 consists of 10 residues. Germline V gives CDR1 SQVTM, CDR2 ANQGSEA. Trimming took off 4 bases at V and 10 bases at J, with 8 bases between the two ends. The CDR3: CSVAHGEQFF. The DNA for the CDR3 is TGCAGCGTTGCCCACGGAGAGCAGTTCTTC.

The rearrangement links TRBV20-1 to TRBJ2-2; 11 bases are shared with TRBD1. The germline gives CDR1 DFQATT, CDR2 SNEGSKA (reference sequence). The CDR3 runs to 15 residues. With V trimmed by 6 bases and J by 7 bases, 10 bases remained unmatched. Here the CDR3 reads CSAAGQGAVYGELFF. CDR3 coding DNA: TGCAGTGCAGCCGGACAGGGGGCGGTCTACGGGGAGCTGTTTTTT.

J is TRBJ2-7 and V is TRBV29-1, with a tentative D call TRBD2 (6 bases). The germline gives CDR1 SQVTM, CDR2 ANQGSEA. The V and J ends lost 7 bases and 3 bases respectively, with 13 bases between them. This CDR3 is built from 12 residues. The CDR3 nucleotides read TGCAGCGGGATGGGACTGGGCTACGAGCAGTACTTC. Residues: CSGMGLGYEQYF.

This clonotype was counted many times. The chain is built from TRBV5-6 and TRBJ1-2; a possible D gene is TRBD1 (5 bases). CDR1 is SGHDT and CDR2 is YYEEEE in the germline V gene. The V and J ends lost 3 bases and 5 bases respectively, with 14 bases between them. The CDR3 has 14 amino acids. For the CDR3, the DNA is TGTGCCAGCAGCTCACAGGTGGCAGGGTATGGCTACACCTTC. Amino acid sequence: CASSSQVAGYGYTF.

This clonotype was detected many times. CDR3: CASSVVLAADTQYF. CDR3 DNA: TGTGCCAGCAGCGTAGTACTAGCAGCAGATACGCAGTATTTT. The chain links TRBV9 to TRBJ2-3; D possibly corresponds to TRBD2 (6 bases). Looked up from germline, CDR1 is SGDLS and CDR2 is YYNGEE. The V end was cut by 0 bases, the J end by 4 bases, with 9 bases between. The CDR3 has 14 residues. Looking up the rest from reference TRBV9 and TRBJ2-3 gives the full variable domain: DSGVTQTPKHLITATGQRVTLRCSPRSGDLSVYWYQQSLDQGLQFLIQYYNGEERAKGNILERFSAQQFPDLHSELNLSSLELGDSALYFCASSVVLAADTQYFGPGTRLTVL.

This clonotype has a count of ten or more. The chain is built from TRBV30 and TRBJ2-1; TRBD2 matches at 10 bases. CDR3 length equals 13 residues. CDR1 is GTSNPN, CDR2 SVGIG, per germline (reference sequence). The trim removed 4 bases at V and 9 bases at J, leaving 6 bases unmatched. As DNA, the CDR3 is TGTGCCTGGACTAGCGGGAGAGACGCTGAGCAGTTCTTC. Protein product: CAWTSGRDAEQFF.

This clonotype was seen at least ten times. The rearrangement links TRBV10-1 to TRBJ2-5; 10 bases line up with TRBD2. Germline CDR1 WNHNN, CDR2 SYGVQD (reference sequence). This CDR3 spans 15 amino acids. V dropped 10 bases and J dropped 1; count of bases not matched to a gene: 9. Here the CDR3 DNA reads TGCGCCACAAGGGGACTAGCGACACTCCAAGAGACCCAGTACTTC. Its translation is CATRGLATLQETQYF.

CDR3 protein: CSVDVGTDTQYF. CDR3 in DNA: TGCAGCGTTGATGTGGGCACAGATACGCAGTATTTT. The rearrangement links TRBV29-1 to TRBJ2-3, with D hard to call. V was cut by 3 bases and J by 1 base, with 5 bases left in between. This CDR3 has 12 amino acids. The V gene's germline CDR1 is SQVTM and CDR2 ANQGSEA.

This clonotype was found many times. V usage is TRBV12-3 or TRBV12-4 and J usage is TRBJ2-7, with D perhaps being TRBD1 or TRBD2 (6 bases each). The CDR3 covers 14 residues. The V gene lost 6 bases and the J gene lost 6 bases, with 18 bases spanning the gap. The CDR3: CASSQWGAQSEQYF. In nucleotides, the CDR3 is TGTGCCAGCAGCCAGTGGGGGGCGCAGAGCGAGCAGTACTTC.

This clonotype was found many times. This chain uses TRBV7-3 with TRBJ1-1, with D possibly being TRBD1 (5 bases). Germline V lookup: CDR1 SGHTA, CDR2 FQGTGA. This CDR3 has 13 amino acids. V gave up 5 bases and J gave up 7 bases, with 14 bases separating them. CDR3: CASSPPGGSEAFF. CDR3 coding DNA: TGTGCCAGCAGCCCACCGGGGGGTAGTGAAGCTTTCTTT.

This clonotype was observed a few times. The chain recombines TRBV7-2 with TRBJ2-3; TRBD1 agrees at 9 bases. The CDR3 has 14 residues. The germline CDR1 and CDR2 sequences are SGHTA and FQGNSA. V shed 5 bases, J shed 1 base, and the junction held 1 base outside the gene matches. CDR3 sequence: CASSGQGRTDTQYF. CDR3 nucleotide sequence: TGTGCCAGCAGCGGACAGGGGCGCACAGATACGCAGTATTTT.

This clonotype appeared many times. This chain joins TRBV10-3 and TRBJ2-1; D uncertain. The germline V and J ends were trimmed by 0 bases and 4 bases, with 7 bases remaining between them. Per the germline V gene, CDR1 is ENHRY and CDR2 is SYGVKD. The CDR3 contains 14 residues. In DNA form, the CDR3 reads TGTGCCATCAGTGAGTCCACTGAATACAATGAGCAGTTCTTC. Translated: CAISESTEYNEQFF.

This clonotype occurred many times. The CDR3: CASSEAGRGNEKLFF. CDR3 in DNA: TGTGCCAGCAGTGAAGCGGGGCGGGGAAATGAAAAACTGTTTTTT. The gene calls are TRBV6-1 and TRBJ1-4; TRBD1 is a possible D gene (5 bases). CDR1 and CDR2 from the germline V gene are MNHNS and SASEGT. V was cut by 0 bases and J by 5 bases, with 10 bases left in between. The CDR3 sequence is 15 residues long.

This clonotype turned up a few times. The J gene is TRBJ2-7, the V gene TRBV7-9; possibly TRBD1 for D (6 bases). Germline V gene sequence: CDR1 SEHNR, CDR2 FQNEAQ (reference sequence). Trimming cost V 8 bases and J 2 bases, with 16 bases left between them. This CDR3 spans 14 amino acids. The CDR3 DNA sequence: TGTGCCAGCGGGCACAGGGTAGGAACCTACGAGCAGTACTTC. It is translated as CASGHRVGTYEQYF.

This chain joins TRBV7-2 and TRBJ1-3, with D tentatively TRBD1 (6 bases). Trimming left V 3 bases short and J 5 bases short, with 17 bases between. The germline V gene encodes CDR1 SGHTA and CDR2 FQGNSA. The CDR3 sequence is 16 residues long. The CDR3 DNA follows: TGTGCCAGCAGCTTCGGGGGCCAGGGATCCCGAAACACCATATATTTT. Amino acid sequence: CASSFGGQGSRNTIYF.

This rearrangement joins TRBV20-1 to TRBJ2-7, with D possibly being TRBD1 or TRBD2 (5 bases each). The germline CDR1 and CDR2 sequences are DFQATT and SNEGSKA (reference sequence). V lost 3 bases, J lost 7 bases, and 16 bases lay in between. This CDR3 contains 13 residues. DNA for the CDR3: TGCAGTGCTAGTGGGCAGGGAGTCGGAGAGCAGTACTTC. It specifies CSASGQGVGEQYF.

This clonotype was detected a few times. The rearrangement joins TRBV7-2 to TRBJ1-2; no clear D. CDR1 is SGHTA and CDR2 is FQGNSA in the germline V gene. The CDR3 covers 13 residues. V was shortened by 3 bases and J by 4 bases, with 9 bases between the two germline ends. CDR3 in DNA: TGTGCCAGCAGCTTCCAGACGGGCTATGGCTACACCTTC. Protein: CASSFQTGYGYTF. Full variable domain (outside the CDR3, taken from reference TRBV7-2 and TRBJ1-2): GAGVSQSPSNKVTEKGKDVELRCDPISGHTALYWYRQSLGQGLEFLIYFQGNSAPDKSGLPSDRFSAERTGGSVSTLTIQRTQQEDSAVYLCASSFQTGYGYTFGSGTRLTVV.

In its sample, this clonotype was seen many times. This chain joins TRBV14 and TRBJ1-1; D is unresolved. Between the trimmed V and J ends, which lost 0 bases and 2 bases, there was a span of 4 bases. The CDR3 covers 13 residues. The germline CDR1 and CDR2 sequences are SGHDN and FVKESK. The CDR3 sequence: CASSQDTNTEAFF. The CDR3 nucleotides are TGTGCCAGCAGCCAAGATACCAACACTGAAGCTTTCTTT.

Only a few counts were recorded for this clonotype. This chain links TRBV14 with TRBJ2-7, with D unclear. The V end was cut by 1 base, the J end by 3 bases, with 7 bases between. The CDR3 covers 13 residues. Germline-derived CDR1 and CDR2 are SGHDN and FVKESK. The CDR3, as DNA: TGTGCCAGCAGCCAAGGTTGGGGCTACGAGCAGTACTTC. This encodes CASSQGWGYEQYF.